The source of this T cell receptor (beta chain) is a study of shared clonotypes between healthy human individuals (dated by TCRdb to the early 2020s). About the full investigation: The cohort comprised two women and three men aged 18 to 49 years. For each donor, three plates each were used for CD4 naive and CD4 memory, two plates were used for CD8 naive, and one plate was used for CD8 memory. To estimate repertoire size and how much clonotype sharing occurs between individuals, the study deeply sequenced the blood TCR repertoires of five healthy adults. Different laboratories and diverse techniques were used to prepare libraries and sequence TCR repertoires, to increase sequencing depth and limit assay-specific biases. Each donor's leukapheresis produced roughly between roughly 0.94 and 9.5 billion PBMCs.

Study-wide conclusions, independent of this receptor: Rarefaction of sorted-subset datasets indicated incomplete sequencing despite the large sequencing depth. Across four donors, approximately 4.6% of naive CD4, over 3% of naive CD8, 2% to 2.5% of memory CD4, and 0.4% of memory CD8 clonotypes were shared. The small number of donors limited the genetic and exposure-history diversity represented. Pairwise subsampling indicated that sequencing depth was expected to affect the degree of clonotype sharing among donors. Naive subsets generally had larger estimated clonotype richness than memory subsets. Clonotypes shared by all four sorted-subset donors showed higher generation probabilities than non-shared clonotypes. Sampling was limited to blood, and TCR repertoires in tissue likely differ from TCR repertoires in blood.

Using the deep immunoSEQ assay, multiplex PCR amplified TCR CDR3 regions from genomic DNA. Extracted genomic DNA from each cell subset was spread evenly across all wells of several immunoSEQ 96-well plates, with each plate serving as a replicate. For sorted subsets, around 200 ng genomic DNA, equal to some 30,000 T cell genomes, was loaded into each replicate PCR. Purified libraries were quantified with a Qubit 3.0 fluorometer, sized on a Bioanalyzer 2100, and re-quantified with the KAPA Library Quantification kit. Every immunoSEQ 96-well plate was sequenced on a separate single-read 150-cycle Illumina NextSeq 550 flow cell. Under the source paper's analysis protocol: The immunoSEQ output contained only junctional sequences without quality scores, so filtering could not match that applied to full-length reads. To assign V/J genes and CDR3, sequences were annotated using PyIR, a Python wrapper for IgBLAST v1.9, with IMGT germline references. Reads were removed for weak V/J assignments (E-value above 1e-6), missing CDR3, stop codons, out-of-frame junctions, or ambiguous translated residues. V3J clonotypes were defined by identical inferred V gene, J gene, and CDR3 amino acid sequence. Percentage overlap between repertoires was computed as shared unique clonotypes divided by the size of the smaller repertoire. Repertoire richness was assessed with RTK rarefaction, the Chao1 estimator, and Recon v2.1 estimates of unobserved clonotypes. For all TCRbeta clonotypes obtained by the gDNA method from a handful of donors, generation probabilities were computed with OLGA. TCRdb retrieved this table from immuneACCESS and kept in-frame rearrangements only. Not all clones are present; in checked studies, unresolved V genes account for under half, and no reason is known for the remainder. The DNA gave D and trimming, while V, J and clone size come from that table. The sample includes 2,500,000 or so clones, with roughly 92% observed a single time. Of the sample, 0.37% is held by the ten largest clones.

As regards this clone: Its antigen is not yet known. Nothing much larger sits one base from this clone, and base qualities are not available.

There are 15 amino acids in the CDR3, from cysteine to phenylalanine inclusive. Of all the DNA, just the CDR3 is kept, 45 bases in frame from base 1. In the germline V gene, CDR1 corresponds to SGHRS and CDR2 to YFSETQ. V drops 0 bases and J drops 4 bases, leaving 11 bases in between. The donors were healthy, HIV-negative adults with no recently reported acute infections or vaccinations. All donors were Caucasian adults living in Nashville, Tennessee, USA. CD4+ T cells were enriched by magnetic negative selection, after which naive cells were positively selected on CD45RA and the negative fraction was taken as the memory subset. Blood was obtained by leukapheresis, after which PBMCs were separated by Ficoll-Histopaque density gradient centrifugation and cryopreserved in liquid nitrogen vapor phase. Purity and quantity of every magnetically sorted T cell population were checked by analytical flow cytometry. Genomic DNA was isolated from every sorted fraction and measured by UV absorbance on a Nanodrop 2000c.

The sequence came from a man younger than 35 in good health. Some clones in this sample may be carry-over from other donors' samples. The chain joins TRBV5-1 to TRBJ1-5; no D gene call is confident. Specimen: naive CD4+ T cells from PBMCs. The meaning of the sample's cell subset or site label: CD45RA+ positively selected. The DNA reads TGCGCCAGCAGCTTGGCAGGACGGACGAATCAGCCCCAGCATTTT. It specifies CASSLAGRTNQPQHF.